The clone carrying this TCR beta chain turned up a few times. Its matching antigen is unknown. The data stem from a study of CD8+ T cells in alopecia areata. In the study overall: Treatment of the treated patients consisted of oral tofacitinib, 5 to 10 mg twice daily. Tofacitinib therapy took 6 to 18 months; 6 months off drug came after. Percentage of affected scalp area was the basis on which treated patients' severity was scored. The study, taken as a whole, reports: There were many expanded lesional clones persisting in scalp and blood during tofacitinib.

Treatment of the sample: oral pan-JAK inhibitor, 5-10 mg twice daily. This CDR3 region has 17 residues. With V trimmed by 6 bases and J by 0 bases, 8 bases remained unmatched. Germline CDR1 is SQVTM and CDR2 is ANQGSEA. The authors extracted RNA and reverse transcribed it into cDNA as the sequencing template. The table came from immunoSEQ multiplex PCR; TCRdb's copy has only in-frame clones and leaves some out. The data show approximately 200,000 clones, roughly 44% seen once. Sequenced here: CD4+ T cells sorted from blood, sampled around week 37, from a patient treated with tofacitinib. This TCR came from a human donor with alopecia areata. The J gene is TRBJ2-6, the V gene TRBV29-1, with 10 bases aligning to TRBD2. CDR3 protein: CSVQTSGSISGANVLTF. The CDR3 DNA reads TGCAGCGTCCAGACTAGCGGGTCGATCTCTGGGGCCAACGTCCTGACTTTC.